This T cell receptor (beta chain) was retrieved from a study of vaccination effects on CD4 cells after COVID-19. About the research overall: A few convalescent patients gave samples early and late after vaccination. Broader study findings: Pronounced clonal contraction occurred in clones induced by infection and by vaccine late after vaccination.

The culture ran for nine to eleven days, and then CD4+ T cells were isolated. PCR showed that the person got SARS-CoV-2 infection at some point between March and December 2020. Everyone in the study got two shots of either the BNT162b2 or mRNA-1273 vaccine. Researchers swapped half the medium for IL-2 medium on both days 3 and 7. In regard to this clone: The antigen remains unidentified.

Method: immunoSEQ multiplex PCR; TCRdb's copy keeps in-frame clones and lacks some. In the table there are nearly 35,000 clones, approximately 72% of which are singletons. V was clipped by 3 bases and J by 5 bases; unmatched bases: 12. There are 18 residues in the CDR3. Germline V gene data show CDR1 as SEHNR and CDR2 as FQNEAQ (reference sequence). The TCR comes from a human donor who had a prior SARS-CoV-2 infection. The rearrangement uses TRBV7-9 and TRBJ2-1; 11 bases are shared with TRBD2. This sample comprised CD4+ T cells from PBMCs cultured without peptide, obtained after COVID-19 vaccination. The CDR3 loop reads CASSFSVTSGSENNEQFF. The CDR3 bases are TGTGCCAGCAGCTTTTCTGTTACTAGCGGGAGTGAAAACAATGAGCAGTTCTTC.